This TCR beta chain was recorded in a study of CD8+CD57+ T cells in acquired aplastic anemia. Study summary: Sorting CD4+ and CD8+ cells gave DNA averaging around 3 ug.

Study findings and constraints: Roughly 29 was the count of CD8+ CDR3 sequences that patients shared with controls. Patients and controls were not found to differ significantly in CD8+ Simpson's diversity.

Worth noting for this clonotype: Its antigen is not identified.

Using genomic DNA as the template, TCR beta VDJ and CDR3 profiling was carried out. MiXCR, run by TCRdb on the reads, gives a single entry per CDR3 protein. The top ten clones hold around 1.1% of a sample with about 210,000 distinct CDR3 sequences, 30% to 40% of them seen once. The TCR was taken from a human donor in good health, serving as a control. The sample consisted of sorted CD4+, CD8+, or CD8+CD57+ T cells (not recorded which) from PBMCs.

In DNA form, the CDR3 reads TGTGCCACCAGTGATCCGACAGTGTATGGCTACACCTTC. Translating it yields CATSDPTVYGYTF. The chain has TRBV24-1 and TRBJ1-2; TRBD1 might be the D (5 bases). The V gene's germline CDR1 is KGHDR and CDR2 SFDVKD. The V end was cut by 3 bases, the J end by 5 bases, with 9 bases between. The CDR3 spans 13 residues.